The rows below give T cell receptor beta chains drawn from one sample of a study of blood T cells in healthy people across ages. TCRdb recomputed calls from the 5' RACE reads with MiXCR, one row per CDR3 protein. The table lists under 1,000,000 distinct CDR3 sequences, 35% to 60% of them singletons. Source material: blood. Every receptor here comes from a man at least 80 years old in good health. CDR3s include the opening cysteine and the closing phenylalanine or tryptophan. The order of the fields is J gene, CDR3 length, V gene, CDR3 protein.

J: TRBJ2-1
length: 13
V: TRBV6-1
CDR3: CASLGGDYNEQFF

J: TRBJ2-2
length: 15
V: TRBV7-3
CDR3: CASSPGLTNTGELFF

J: TRBJ1-1
length: 14
V: TRBV12-3/TRBV12-4
CDR3: CASSFPGSGTEAFF

J: TRBJ2-7
length: 14
V: TRBV7-9
CDR3: CASSLLAGAVEQYF

J: TRBJ2-5
length: 16
V: TRBV5-6
CDR3: CASSPGTSGIYNEQYF

J: .
length: 14
V: TRBV3-1
CDR3: CASSRRSRGNEQYF

J: TRBJ2-3
length: 15
V: TRBV6-4
CDR3: CASSEELHGTDTQYF

J: TRBJ2-7
length: 20
V: TRBV4-3
CDR3: CASSQVSTGLKAGEGYEQYF

J: TRBJ2-7
length: 13
V: TRBV25-1
CDR3: CASSVLQGGEQYF

J: TRBJ2-4
length: 12
V: TRBV25-1
CDR3: CANRGRVREQYF

J: TRBJ1-3
length: 14
V: TRBV5-1
CDR3: CASSTSGTGDTIYF

J: TRBJ2-1
length: 15
V: TRBV2
CDR3: CASTETRSSYNEQFF

J: TRBJ2-1
length: 16
V: TRBV20-1
CDR3: CSARDPNSGREDEQFF

J: TRBJ2-3
length: 14
V: TRBV5-1
CDR3: CASSLGSHIDTQYF

J: TRBJ2-3
length: 16
V: TRBV7-3
CDR3: CASSLNPSGSTDTQYF

J: TRBJ2-1
length: 14
V: TRBV7-3
CDR3: CASSLTAVGNEQFF